This TCR beta chain is from a study of blood T cell repertoires in COVID-19. The protocol was immunoSEQ multiplex PCR, while the TCRdb copy is restricted to in-frame clones and leaves out a portion. This sample has 200,000 to 250,000 clones, with approximately 87% found just once. CDR1 is SGHRS and CDR2 is YFSETQ in the germline V gene. With V trimmed by 4 bases and J by 5 bases, 2 bases remained unmatched. CDR3 length: 15 residues. V gene TRBV5-1 combines with J gene TRBJ2-2; the match to TRBD2 covers 13 bases. The clonotype originates from a woman aged 50 to 60 in a cohort exposed to, infected with or recovered from COVID-19 (not recorded which). Material: PBMCs or T cells enriched from blood (not recorded which). The CDR3 nucleotides read TGCGCCAGCAGCGCGGGACTAGCGGGGACCGGGGAGCTGTTTTTT. Amino acids: CASSAGLAGTGELFF.